This T cell receptor (beta chain) was retrieved from a study of T cells after yellow fever vaccination. From the 5' RACE reads, TCRdb called clonotypes with MiXCR, one entry per CDR3 protein. The repertoire consists of hundreds of thousands of distinct CDR3 sequences, with 8.7% occurring once and the leading ten covering more than 15%. The length of the CDR3 is 13 residues. V shed 7 bases and J 6 bases; nucleotides not matched to a gene: 10. The germline gives CDR1 DFQATT, CDR2 SNEGSKA (reference sequence). The table lists this clonotype with a few counts. What it binds is unknown. Findings and caveats of the study: Some clonotypes, a small share, were shared between CD4 and CD8 compartments. Secondary responses were weaker yet peaked faster, day 5 versus 15. Contamination by abundant bulk-population clonotypes could be present in FACS-sorted repertoires.

This sequence originates from a young man who received the YFV17D yellow fever vaccine. J is TRBJ2-3 and V is TRBV20-1; 7 bases align to TRBD1. The sequencing used PBMCs, collected on the day of the first yellow fever vaccination. CDR3 amino acids: CSGAGGYSDTQYF. The CDR3 DNA is TGCAGTGGTGCAGGGGGTTATTCGGATACGCAGTATTTT.